These 3 T cell receptor beta chains originate from one sample sequenced in a study of monozygotic twins with inflammatory bowel disease. TCRdb reworked the 5' RACE reads into one entry per CDR3 protein, no DNA. In total, the table holds around 190,000 distinct CDR3 sequences. The sequencing input was blood. These receptors were taken from a human donor with ulcerative colitis or Crohn's disease, or a healthy co-twin of an affected twin (not recorded which).

The chain links TRBV11-1 to TRBJ1-4. The germline CDR1 and CDR2 sequences are SGHAT and FQDESV (reference sequence). The CDR3 runs 14 residues. The CDR3 loop is CASSARLRNEKLFF.

V and J are TRBV7-8 and TRBJ1-6; TCRdb names TRBD1, which stays unverified in the absence of DNA. Germline loops: CDR1 SGHVS, CDR2 FQNEAQ. The CDR3 runs 15 residues. The CDR3 loop reads CASSSGTGANSPLHF. Full variable domain (remainder filled in from reference TRBV7-8 and TRBJ1-6): GAGVSQSPRYKVAKRGQDVALRCDPISGHVSLFWYQQALGQGPEFLTYFQNEAQLDKSGLPSDRFFAERPEGSVSTLKIQRTQQEDSAVYLCASSSGTGANSPLHFGNGTRLTVT.

This chain uses TRBV12-3 or TRBV12-4 with TRBJ1-5; TCRdb indicates TRBD1, and absent DNA this call remains unverified. This CDR3 comprises 16 residues. The CDR3 loop reads CASRWSGGGERQPQHF.